The 30 T cell receptor beta chains below were found in one sample sequenced in a study of blood T cells in healthy people across ages. The use of a sample-barcoded 5' primer and a J-beta primer mix characterized a second PCR of roughly 7 to 11 cycles. TCRdb used MiXCR to reprocess the 5' RACE reads, holding one entry per CDR3 protein. The profile shows hundreds of thousands of distinct CDR3 sequences, about 34% of them singletons. The sample comprised blood. The receptors shown here come from a woman of 80 years or more in good health.

This clonotype appeared a single time. This chain links TRBV6-5 with TRBJ2-2; D is perhaps TRBD1 (5 bases). This CDR3 spans 12 amino acids. Looked up from germline, CDR1 is MNHEY and CDR2 is SVGAGI. With 8 bases removed from V and 6 bases from J, the gap between germline ends came to 10 bases. In nucleotides, the CDR3 is TGTGCCAGCCTCAGGGATCCCGGGGAGCTGTTTTTT. Protein: CASLRDPGELFF.

This clonotype appeared a single time. The gene calls are TRBV12-3 or TRBV12-4 and TRBJ1-2, with unresolved D. CDR3 length equals 12 residues. V was clipped by 4 bases and J by 8 bases, with 11 bases between them. The CDR3 is CASSYSRTGYTF. The CDR3 DNA reads as TGTGCCAGCAGTTACAGTCGTACCGGCTACACCTTC.

The chain couples TRBV20-1 to TRBJ2-5; D might be TRBD1 (6 bases). The CDR3 totals 13 residues. Trimming took 1 base from V and 7 from J, leaving 13 bases between them. The germline CDR1 and CDR2 sequences are DFQATT and SNEGSKA (reference sequence). In DNA form, the CDR3 reads TGCAGTGCTAGAGCACAGGGTTGGGGGACCCAGTACTTC. Amino acids: CSARAQGWGTQYF.

V and J are TRBV5-5 and TRBJ2-1; 7 bases are shared with TRBD2. The CDR3 contains 13 residues. V lost 4 bases to trimming and J lost 7 bases; unmatched junction nucleotides: 5. Germline V CDR1 and CDR2: SGHKS, YYEKEE (reference sequence). This CDR3 reads CASSPWGGNEQFF. The CDR3 DNA reads TGTGCCAGCAGCCCGTGGGGGGGGAATGAGCAGTTCTTC. The whole variable domain, filled in from reference TRBV5-5 and TRBJ2-1, reads DAGVTQSPTHLIKTRGQQVTLRCSPISGHKSVSWYQQVLGQGPQFIFQYYEKEERGRGNFPDRFSARQFPNYSSELNVNALLLGDSALYLCASSPWGGNEQFFGPGTRLTVL.

This clonotype has just one count. One base away lies a much larger clone, so this may be a sequencing read error. This chain joins TRBV20-1 and TRBJ1-2; D gene uncertain. CDR1 is DFQATT and CDR2 is SNEGSKA in the germline V gene (reference sequence). This CDR3 region has 12 residues. The CDR3 DNA reads as TGCAGTGCTAGAGAAGTACACTATGGCGACACCTTC. It specifies CSAREVHYGDTF.

This sequence joins TRBV12-3 or TRBV12-4 and TRBJ2-5; 7 positions match TRBD2. The assigned J gene may be wrong: the sequence end matches TRBJ2-7 better. CDR3 length: 12 residues. In nucleotides, the CDR3 is TGTGCCAGCAGAGGGAGGGCGGGCGAGCAGTACTTC. This codes for CASRGRAGEQYF.

This clonotype was picked up many times. This chain uses TRBV27 with TRBJ1-6, with D unclear. V lost 7 bases and J 8 bases, leaving 18 bases between the germline ends. CDR1 is MNHEY, CDR2 SMNVEV, per germline (reference sequence). This CDR3 region has 15 residues. CDR3 sequence (DNA): TGTGCCAGCACCGGCCACGGGAGTCGAGATTCACCCCTCCACTTT. Translating it yields CASTGHGSRDSPLHF.

This clonotype has only a few counts. The chain links TRBV7-6 to TRBJ1-4; TRBD1 matches at 9 bases. V lost 5 bases and J lost 10; bases outside the gene matches: 14. This CDR3 has 16 residues. Germline-derived CDR1 and CDR2 are SGHVS and FNYEAQ. The CDR3 DNA is TGTGCCAGCAGCCTGGTCCCGGGACAGGGCATCGGAAAACTGTTTTTT. Translating gives CASSLVPGQGIGKLFF. Variable domain in full (rest from reference TRBV7-6 and TRBJ1-4): GAGVSQSPRYKVTKRGQDVALRCDPISGHVSLYWYRQALGQGPEFLTYFNYEAQQDKSGLPNDRFSAERPEGSISTLTIQRTEQRDSAMYRCASSLVPGQGIGKLFFGSGTQLSVL.

Many counts were recorded for this clonotype. The chain employs TRBV2 and TRBJ2-7; no clear D gene. V lost 8 bases, J lost 0 bases, and 14 bases lay in between. The germline V gene has CDR1 SNHLY and CDR2 FYNNEI. CDR3 length: 14 residues. This CDR3 reads CASGPVGISYEQYF. Written as DNA, the CDR3 is TGTGCCAGCGGCCCCGTGGGGATCTCCTACGAGCAGTACTTC.

The chain combines TRBV10-3 with TRBJ1-1; D gene ambiguous. V was shortened by 6 bases and J by 0 bases, with 2 bases between the two germline ends. CDR3 length: 11 amino acids. CDR1 is ENHRY, CDR2 SYGVKD, per germline. The CDR3 DNA sequence: TGTGCCATCAGGATGAACACTGAAGCTTTCTTT. This encodes CAIRMNTEAFF.

The sample holds many counts of this clonotype. The gene calls are TRBV28 and TRBJ2-5; D remains ambiguous. Germline CDR1 MDHEN, CDR2 SYDVKM. V lost 6 bases and J lost 1, with 6 bases in between. The CDR3 totals 12 residues. The CDR3 here is CASSRLQETQYF. CDR3 in DNA: TGTGCCAGCAGCCGGCTCCAAGAGACCCAGTACTTC.

This clonotype was detected only a few times. The genes are TRBV30 and TRBJ1-6; 9 bases agree with TRBD1. The CDR3 is 15 residues long. Germline CDR1 is GTSNPN and CDR2 is SVGIG (reference sequence). Trimming took 3 bases from V and 7 from J; bases not matched to a gene: 7. The DNA for the CDR3 is TGTGCCTGGAGACTACAGGGGGCTCTAAATTCACCCCTCCACTTT. This translates into CAWRLQGALNSPLHF.

This clonotype appeared many times. The V call is TRBV14, the J call TRBJ1-2; 9 nucleotides agree with TRBD1. This CDR3 comprises 15 residues. J lost 4 bases, V lost 4 bases, and 7 bases had no gene match. CDR1 and CDR2 (germline): SGHDN, FVKESK. This chain's CDR3 is CASSPPGTGTYGYTF. In DNA form, the CDR3 reads TGTGCCAGCAGCCCGCCGGGGACAGGGACCTATGGCTACACCTTC.

Remarks on this clonotype: A much larger clone differs by one base, so this may be a read error. J is TRBJ2-7 and V is TRBV2; D may match TRBD1 or TRBD2 (5 bases each). Germline V CDR1 and CDR2: SNHLY, FYNNEI. The CDR3 totals 15 residues. Trimming pared 6 bases from V and 5 bases from J, leaving 20 bases between. The CDR3 is CASSPLGPIKDEQYV. The CDR3 bases are TGTGCCAGCAGCCCTCTGGGACCCATAAAAGACGAGCAGTACGTC.

In this sample, this clonotype turned up many times. This chain connects TRBV20-1 to TRBJ2-7, with D perhaps TRBD1 (6 bases). V shed 4 bases and J shed 4 bases, with 17 bases lying between them. This CDR3 is built from 14 residues. CDR1 and CDR2 (germline): DFQATT, SNEGSKA (reference sequence). The CDR3 DNA reads TGCAGTGCTAAGTGGACAGAAGCGAATTACGAGCAGTACTTC. It translates to CSAKWTEANYEQYF.

CDR3 sequence (DNA): TGTGCCACCAGTGATTTGCAAGCTGAGCAGTACTTC. It specifies CATSDLQAEQYF. This rearrangement joins TRBV24-1 to TRBJ2-4; no definite D call. In germline, CDR1 is KGHDR, CDR2 SFDVKD. Trimming took 0 bases from V and 13 from J, leaving 9 bases between them. The CDR3 extends over 12 amino acids.

This clonotype was observed many times. The chain recombines TRBV5-1 with TRBJ2-7; D is uncertain. The CDR3 runs to 14 residues. Germline values: CDR1 SGHRS, CDR2 YFSETQ. Trimming stripped 1 base from V and 2 bases from J, with 10 bases between. The CDR3 region is CASSLWQPTYEQYF. DNA for the CDR3: TGCGCCAGCAGCTTGTGGCAGCCTACCTACGAGCAGTACTTC.

Comment on this clonotype: A much larger clone is a single base away; this may be a read error. The chain is built from TRBV18 and TRBJ2-7; D might be TRBD1 or TRBD2, each matching 5 bases. The CDR3 has 15 amino acids. Germline CDR1 is KGHSH and CDR2 is LQKENI. With 0 bases removed from V and 6 bases from J, the gap between germline ends came to 15 bases. This CDR3 is CASSPPRRDLGEQYF. In nucleotides, the CDR3 is TGTGCCAGCTCACCACCGAGAAGGGACCTTGGCGAGCAGTACTTC. Filled out from reference TRBV18 and TRBJ2-7, the complete variable domain reads NAGVMQNPRHLVRRRGQEARLRCSPMKGHSHVYWYRQLPEEGLKFMVYLQKENIIDESGMPKERFSAEFPKEGPSILRIQQVVRGDSAAYFCASSPPRRDLGEQYFGPGTRLTVT.

The rearrangement joins TRBV6-5 to TRBJ2-3, with D perhaps given as TRBD1 or TRBD2 (5 bases each). The V and J ends lost 2 bases and 0 bases respectively, with 15 bases between them. There are 17 residues in the CDR3. Germline lookup yields CDR1 MNHEY and CDR2 SVGAGI. In nucleotides, the CDR3 is TGTGCCAGCAGTTACGGGGGTTGGCGGGTTAGCACAGATACGCAGTATTTT. Protein product: CASSYGGWRVSTDTQYF.

This chain links TRBV2 with TRBJ2-5; D perhaps matches TRBD2 (6 bases). CDR1 is SNHLY, CDR2 FYNNEI, per germline. With 3 bases removed from V and 5 bases from J, the gap between germline ends came to 16 bases. The CDR3 runs 15 residues. The chain's CDR3 is CASSELARGRETQYF. As DNA, the CDR3 is TGTGCCAGCAGTGAGCTAGCGCGGGGTAGGGAGACCCAGTACTTC.

For this clonotype: One end of the junction is discordant with germline, which a read error may explain. The gene calls are TRBV4-2 and TRBJ1-6, with a possible D match to TRBD1 (6 bases). In germline, CDR1 is LGHNA, CDR2 YNFKEQ. The CDR3 consists of 17 residues. The CDR3 region is CASSQDLRYRANSPPHF. CDR3 DNA sequence: TGTGCCAGCAGCCAAGATCTCCGGTACAGGGCGAATTCACCCCCCCACTTT.

As for this clonotype: Mismatch with germline at one junction end may stem from a read error. V gene TRBV28 combines with J gene TRBJ2-7; 8 positions agree with TRBD2. Germline loops: CDR1 MDHEN, CDR2 SYDVKM. The CDR3 spans 15 residues. Here the CDR3 DNA reads TGTACCAGCAGAGCGGGGGACTCCCGTTCCTACGAGCAGTACTTC. Amino acids: CTSRAGDSRSYEQYF.

This clonotype was observed a single time. The chain links TRBV12-3 or TRBV12-4 to TRBJ2-3; D call uncertain. V was clipped by 3 bases and J by 0 bases, with 7 bases between them. The CDR3 runs to 14 residues. CDR3 nucleotides: TGTGCCAGCAGTTTTCGAGTGAGCACAGATACGCAGTATTTT. Encoded protein: CASSFRVSTDTQYF.

A note on this clonotype: A junction boundary mismatches the germline segment, possibly from a read error. In DNA form, the CDR3 reads TGTGCCAGCAGTTTAGCCGGGACTGGAGCTTTCTTT. Translated: CASSLAGTGAFF. The chain joins TRBV28 to TRBJ1-1, with D possibly being TRBD1 (5 bases). The CDR3 totals 12 residues. The germline V gene encodes CDR1 MDHEN and CDR2 SYDVKM.

On this clonotype: Since a much larger clone is just one base distant, this may be a read error. The genes are TRBV30 and TRBJ2-4; 8 bases are shared with TRBD2. Losses at the gene ends were 2 bases for V and 13 bases for J; bases not matched to a gene: 19. The CDR3 totals 16 residues. Germline V gene data show CDR1 as GTSNPN and CDR2 as SVGIG (reference sequence). The CDR3 reads CAWSPGRSGGYNEQYF. The CDR3, as DNA: TGTGCCTGGAGTCCAGGCAGAAGCGGGGGTTACAATGAGCAGTACTTC. Looking up the rest from reference TRBV30 and TRBJ2-4 gives the full variable domain: SQTIHQWPATLVQPVGSPLSLECTVEGTSNPNLYWYRQAAGRGLQLLFYSVGIGQISSEVPQNLSASRPQDRQFILSSKKLLLSDSGFYLCAWSPGRSGGYNEQYFGAGTRLSVL.

This clonotype was counted only a few times. V is TRBV5-1 and J is TRBJ2-3; TRBD2 agrees at 11 bases. There are 15 residues in the CDR3. V shed 3 bases and J 5 bases; nucleotides not matched to a gene: 5. The germline gives CDR1 SGHRS, CDR2 YFSETQ. CDR3 nucleotides: TGCGCCAGCAGCTCGACTAGCGGGATCGAAGATACGCAGTATTTT. It translates to CASSSTSGIEDTQYF.

This clonotype was seen at least ten times. The chain combines TRBV25-1 with TRBJ1-2, with D hard to call. This CDR3 is built from 13 residues. Germline V gene data show CDR1 as MGHDK and CDR2 as SYGVNS. V was pared by 5 bases and J by 8 bases, with 15 bases between. CDR3 residues: CASSPLAPYGYTF. CDR3 bases: TGTGCCAGCAGTCCCCTTGCTCCCTACGGCTACACCTTC.

This clonotype was seen at least ten times. The chain combines TRBV6-1 with TRBJ2-3; TRBD2 aligns across 7 bases. The CDR3 has 12 residues. J was trimmed by 6 bases and V by 4 bases; bases with no gene match: 1. CDR1 is MNHNS and CDR2 is SASEGT in the germline V gene. CDR3 bases: TGTGCCAGCAGTGTTAGCGGGGATACGCAGTATTTT. Amino acid sequence: CASSVSGDTQYF.

This clonotype was recorded at least ten times. The rearrangement links TRBV20-1 to TRBJ2-1, with 13 bases that match TRBD2. With V trimmed by 6 bases and J by 0 bases, 8 bases remained unmatched. The CDR3 extends over 17 amino acids. Germline values: CDR1 DFQATT, CDR2 SNEGSKA (reference sequence). The CDR3 is CSATGLAGISSYNEQFF. The DNA for the CDR3 is TGCAGTGCCACGGGACTAGCGGGGATTAGCTCCTACAATGAGCAGTTCTTC.

This clonotype occurred many times. J is TRBJ2-1 and V is TRBV5-1, with 9 bases matching TRBD2. The CDR3 runs 15 residues. Germline CDR1 and CDR2: SGHRS and YFSETQ. V shed 4 bases, J shed 1 base, and the junction held 3 bases outside the gene matches. The chain's CDR3 is CASSISGGSYNEQFF. DNA for the CDR3: TGCGCCAGCAGCATTAGCGGGGGTTCCTACAATGAGCAGTTCTTC.